This T cell receptor (beta chain) was captured by sequencing in a study of cytomegalovirus exposure and HLA in healthy donors. Study-wide findings and caveats: HLA-A and HLA-B allele assignments for most subjects were reportedly predicted accurately using TCR beta sequences. Per a later analysis, 18,000 or so TCR beta sequences showed association with HLA alleles at 0.05 false discovery rate. The study recorded 160 or so TCR beta chains that were cytomegalovirus-associated.

Germline CDR1 reads PRHDT; CDR2 reads FYEKMQ (reference sequence). The CDR3 spans 14 residues. V lost 4 bases and J lost 3; bases outside the gene matches: 3. A word on this clone: The antigen is unknown.

60 Vbeta and 13 Jbeta primers were used in PCR. Only in-frame clones appear in the TCRdb table, and some are missing; sequencing was by immunoSEQ multiplex PCR. The sample spans 180,000 or so clones; the ten largest clones claim about 0.79%. The TCR sequence derives from a woman aged 18-29 years in good health and CMV-seropositive. The chain has TRBV13 and TRBJ2-3, with 8 positions matching TRBD1. Sequenced sample: PBMCs. DNA for the CDR3: TGTGCCAGCAGCTCCAGGGGGCGGACAGATACGCAGTATTTT. It codes for CASSSRGRTDTQYF.